The 30 T cell receptor beta chains below were found in one sample sequenced in a study of regulatory T cells in long-lasting Graves disease. Time point meaning: newly diagnosed GD, antithyroid drugs for less than 3 months. PBMC-derived RNA was used for the TCR library. TCR beta libraries were built with iRepertoire HTBI primers and Arm-PCR of CDR3 regions. Each CDR3 protein gets one entry after TCRdb re-called the multiplex PCR reads with MiXCR. Of about 560,000 distinct CDR3 sequences listed, roughly 16% were seen once; the top ten hold approximately 12%. The data were also submitted as part of a second study, on T cells in Graves' hyperthyroidism and ophthalmopathy.

This specimen consisted of peripheral blood mononuclear cells (PBMCs), obtained at new diagnosis, from a patient treated with antithyroid drugs. Every receptor here comes from a man between 18 and 35 years old with Graves disease.

This clonotype showed up just a few times. The chain carries TRBV11-2 and TRBJ2-6, with 7 bases lining up with TRBD1. This CDR3 spans 18 amino acids. With V trimmed by 0 bases and J by 3 bases, 8 bases remained unmatched. CDR1 and CDR2 from the germline V gene are SGHAT and FQNNGV. Here the CDR3 DNA reads TGTGCCAGCAGCTTAGATGACAGGGAATCTATTGGGGCCAACGTCCTGACTTTC. Amino acid sequence: CASSLDDRESIGANVLTF.

This clonotype was seen repeatedly, ten times or more. V gene TRBV28 combines with J gene TRBJ1-5; D is ambiguous. The CDR3 has 16 residues. The germline V gene has CDR1 MDHEN and CDR2 SYDVKM. The V end lost 3 bases, the J end lost 2 bases, and 14 bases lay between the germline ends. DNA for the CDR3: TGTGCCAGCAGTTTCCCCCTGAGGGCAGGCAATCAGCCCCAGCATTTT. It is translated as CASSFPLRAGNQPQHF.

This clonotype was observed many times. The rearrangement joins TRBV28 to TRBJ2-1; unclear D gene. This CDR3 spans 10 amino acids. The V end was cut by 8 bases, the J end by 5 bases, with 4 bases between. Germline CDR1 and CDR2: MDHEN and SYDVKM. CDR3 coding DNA: TGTGCCAGCTTCGACAATGAGCAGTTCTTC. This codes for CASFDNEQFF.

The table lists this clonotype with many counts. The gene calls are TRBV20-1 and TRBJ1-1; 7 bases fit TRBD1. CDR1 and CDR2 (germline): DFQATT, SNEGSKA (reference sequence). V lost 5 bases to trimming and J lost 0 bases; unmatched junction nucleotides: 12. The CDR3 extends over 16 amino acids. In DNA, the CDR3 is TGCAGTGCTGCTAAGATTCCGGGACAGATGAACACTGAAGCTTTCTTT. Translation: CSAAKIPGQMNTEAFF.

This clonotype came up a few times. The CDR3 ends on some other residue instead of the conserved phenylalanine or tryptophan, so this is likely a read error. The chain has TRBV6-1 and TRBJ1-5; 7 bases fit TRBD1. The CDR3 is made up of 13 amino acids. Germline V lookup: CDR1 MNHNS, CDR2 SASEGT. V was clipped by 6 bases and J by 9 bases; unmatched bases: 8. The CDR3 reads CASRRDSLAPQHL. The CDR3 region has the DNA TGTGCCAGCAGACGGGACAGTTTGGCGCCCCAGCATCTT.

J is TRBJ2-2 and V is TRBV7-2; D is unresolved. The V gene lost 0 bases and the J gene lost 0 bases, with 2 bases spanning the gap. Germline V gives CDR1 SGHTA, CDR2 FQGNSA. This CDR3 comprises 14 residues. Written as DNA, the CDR3 is TGTGCCAGCAGCTTAGCTTCGAACACCGGGGAGCTGTTTTTT. Its translation: CASSLASNTGELFF. Looking up the rest from reference TRBV7-2 and TRBJ2-2 gives the full variable domain: GAGVSQSPSNKVTEKGKDVELRCDPISGHTALYWYRQSLGQGLEFLIYFQGNSAPDKSGLPSDRFSAERTGGSVSTLTIQRTQQEDSAVYLCASSLASNTGELFFGEGSRLTVL.

The chain has TRBV14 and TRBJ2-1; D remains ambiguous. Deletions cut 1 base from V and 10 bases from J, with 5 bases between. In germline, CDR1 is SGHDN, CDR2 FVKESK. The CDR3 loop spans 11 amino acids. As DNA, the CDR3 is TGTGCCAGCAGCCAAGGGTACGAGCAGTTCTTC. Its translation: CASSQGYEQFF.

This clonotype was seen at least ten times. The V gene is TRBV6-2 or TRBV6-3, the J gene TRBJ1-2, with D perhaps matching TRBD1 (6 bases). This CDR3 has 14 residues. The V end lost 5 bases, the J end lost 4 bases, and 14 bases lay between the germline ends. Germline CDR1 and CDR2: MNHEY and SVGEGT. CDR3 coding DNA: TGTGCCAGCAGTCCGAAAAGGGGGAGCTATGGCTACACCTTC. It yields the protein CASSPKRGSYGYTF.

This clonotype was counted a few times. The chain joins TRBV10-1 to TRBJ1-5; D not resolved. Trimming removed 6 bases at V and 2 bases at J, with 17 bases between. The CDR3 has 16 residues. Germline lookup yields CDR1 WNHNN and CDR2 SYGVQD (reference sequence). The CDR3 here is CASRTVSNVGNQPQHF. The CDR3 DNA is TGCGCCAGCAGGACCGTCTCGAATGTGGGCAATCAGCCCCAGCATTTT.

Many counts were recorded for this clonotype. The chain links TRBV11-2 to TRBJ2-1, with TRBD2 matching 13 bases. The germline V gene has CDR1 SGHAT and CDR2 FQNNGV. The CDR3 contains 15 residues. V dropped 6 bases and J dropped 8; count of bases not matched to a gene: 7. CDR3 amino acids: CASSSTSGRAHEQFF. Written as DNA, the CDR3 is TGTGCCAGCAGTTCTACTAGCGGGAGGGCCCATGAGCAGTTCTTC.

The chain carries TRBV5-1 and TRBJ2-7, with D perhaps TRBD2 (6 bases). With 4 bases removed from V and 5 bases from J, the gap between germline ends came to 16 bases. Germline CDR1 and CDR2: SGHRS and YFSETQ. The CDR3 has 14 amino acids. The CDR3, as DNA: TGCGCCAGCAGCCCGCGGCTAGGGAGGAACGAGCAGTACTTC. Translated: CASSPRLGRNEQYF.

This clonotype has ten or more counts. The CDR3 loop reads CSARQGVDQPQHF. The CDR3 DNA reads TGCAGTGCTCGACAGGGGGTTGATCAGCCCCAGCATTTT. This sequence joins TRBV20-1 and TRBJ1-5; 9 nucleotides match TRBD1. CDR3 length: 13 amino acids. Losses at the gene ends were 5 bases for V and 5 bases for J; bases not matched to a gene: 4. Per germline, CDR1 DFQATT and CDR2 SNEGSKA (reference sequence).

Only a few counts were recorded for this clonotype. The chain couples TRBV5-5 to TRBJ2-2; D ambiguous. CDR3 length: 15 amino acids. Germline V gives CDR1 SGHKS, CDR2 YYEKEE (reference sequence). Trimming removed 4 bases from V and 9 bases from J, with 19 bases in between. CDR3 DNA: TGTGCCAGCAGCAGTGACCCGATTGCCGGCCGGGAGCTGTTTTTT. Residues: CASSSDPIAGRELFF.

The table lists this clonotype with many counts. The CDR3 DNA reads TGTGCCAGCAGCTTATCCAGGGGGCCGACTGAAGCTTTCTTT. Translated: CASSLSRGPTEAFF. This chain joins TRBV7-6 and TRBJ1-1, with TRBD1 identical over 8 bases. This CDR3 has 14 amino acids. Trimming took 2 bases from V and 5 from J; bases not matched to a gene: 4. Germline V lookup: CDR1 SGHVS, CDR2 FNYEAQ.

This clonotype was seen at least ten times. The J gene is TRBJ2-3, the V gene TRBV11-2, with 7 bases matching TRBD2. The CDR3 has 18 residues. Trimming at V came to 0 bases and at J to 1 base, leaving 10 bases not matched to a gene. From germline, CDR1 is SGHAT and CDR2 FQNNGV. The CDR3 here is CASSLDGEGLGGTDTQYF. The CDR3 bases are TGTGCCAGCAGCTTAGATGGGGAGGGGCTTGGTGGCACAGATACGCAGTATTTT.

This clonotype was picked up many times. V and J are TRBV11-2 and TRBJ2-1, with D possibly matching TRBD1 (5 bases). The germline CDR1 and CDR2 sequences are SGHAT and FQNNGV. V lost 0 bases, J lost 8 bases, and 11 bases lay in between. The CDR3 covers 14 residues. The chain's CDR3 is CASSLEAGRYEQFF. The DNA for the CDR3 is TGTGCCAGCAGCTTAGAGGCAGGGCGCTATGAGCAGTTCTTC.

J is TRBJ2-3 and V is TRBV19, with a possible D match to TRBD2 (5 bases). Germline V gene data show CDR1 as LNHDA and CDR2 as SQIVND (reference sequence). The CDR3 consists of 14 residues. The V end lost 1 base, the J end lost 4 bases, and 9 bases lay between the germline ends. The CDR3 DNA is TGTGCCAGTAGTATAGTGGCTAGCTCAGATACGCAGTATTTT. It translates to CASSIVASSDTQYF.

The V and J genes are TRBV3-1 and TRBJ1-6; D is undetermined. V was cut by 5 bases and J by 6 bases, with 11 bases left in between. In germline, CDR1 is LGHDT, CDR2 YNNKEL (reference sequence). The CDR3 is made up of 14 amino acids. This CDR3 is CASSARDFNSPLHF. Here the CDR3 DNA reads TGTGCCAGCAGCGCGAGGGATTTTAATTCACCCCTCCACTTT. The entire variable domain, with the rest obtained from reference TRBV3-1 and TRBJ1-6, is as follows: DTAVSQTPKYLVTQMGNDKSIKCEQNLGHDTMYWYKQDSKKFLKIMFSYNNKELIINETVPNRFSPKSPDKAHLNLHINSLELGDSAVYFCASSARDFNSPLHFGNGTRLTVT.

In this sample, this clonotype turned up a few times. This sequence joins TRBV12-3 or TRBV12-4 and TRBJ1-2; no clear D gene. CDR3 length equals 14 residues. V lost 1 base, J lost 8 bases, and 14 bases lay in between. The DNA for the CDR3 is TGTGCCAGCAGTTTAGGGCAGCAGTTCGGGGGCTACACCTTC. Its translation is CASSLGQQFGGYTF.

This clonotype has only a few counts. The chain combines TRBV9 with TRBJ2-1; a possible D gene is TRBD2 (5 bases). From germline, CDR1 is SGDLS and CDR2 YYNGEE. V shed 6 bases and J shed 0 bases, with 13 bases lying between them. The CDR3 sequence is 15 residues long. The CDR3 coding sequence is TGTGCCAGCACCCCGGGCGGAGGCTCCTACAATGAGCAGTTCTTC. Amino acids: CASTPGGGSYNEQFF.

Of note for this clonotype: The junction and the germline gene differ at one end; a read error may be behind it. This chain uses TRBV5-1 with TRBJ2-4; tentatively, D is TRBD2 (5 bases). CDR3 length: 13 amino acids. Germline CDR1 is SGHRS and CDR2 is YFSETQ. In DNA, the CDR3 is TGTGCCAGCAGCTTCGAGGGCGAAGACATTCAGTACTTC. Protein: CASSFEGEDIQYF.

This clonotype was detected many times. The chain uses TRBV6-1 and TRBJ1-2; D is perhaps TRBD1 (5 bases). CDR3 length: 14 residues. The V end lost 3 bases, the J end lost 7 bases, and 15 bases lay between the germline ends. Germline loops: CDR1 MNHNS, CDR2 SASEGT. For the CDR3, the DNA is TGTGCCAGCAGTGACCAGGGTTTCTCCGGTGGCTACACCTTC. Translating gives CASSDQGFSGGYTF.

CDR3 in DNA: TGTGCCAGCAGTTACTCGGAGTCGGACACTGAAGCTTTCTTT. It specifies CASSYSESDTEAFF. V gene TRBV6-2 or TRBV6-3 combines with J gene TRBJ1-1; D remains unclear. V was shortened by 0 bases and J by 3 bases, with 8 bases between the two germline ends. The CDR3 consists of 14 residues. CDR1 and CDR2 from the germline V gene are MNHEY and SVGEGT.

V gene TRBV5-1 combines with J gene TRBJ2-7, with 7 bases fitting TRBD2. Germline loops: CDR1 SGHRS, CDR2 YFSETQ. Losses at the gene ends were 4 bases for V and 2 bases for J; bases not matched to a gene: 6. The CDR3 has 14 amino acids. The CDR3 sequence is CASSDPGLTYEQYF. Written as DNA, the CDR3 is TGCGCCAGCAGCGATCCGGGACTAACCTACGAGCAGTACTTC. The entire variable domain, with the rest obtained from reference TRBV5-1 and TRBJ2-7, is as follows: KAGVTQTPRYLIKTRGQQVTLSCSPISGHRSVSWYQQTPGQGLQFLFEYFSETQRNKGNFPGRFSGRQFSNSRSEMNVSTLELGDSALYLCASSDPGLTYEQYFGPGTRLTVT.

This clonotype was observed many times. The J gene is TRBJ1-4, the V gene TRBV2; 9 bases are a match to TRBD1. Germline CDR1 is SNHLY and CDR2 is FYNNEI. Trimming cost V 7 bases and J 7 bases; bases outside gene matches: 10. This CDR3 region has 15 residues. CDR3 in amino acids: CASTSGDRAGEKLFF. The CDR3 DNA sequence: TGTGCCAGCACATCGGGGGACAGGGCGGGTGAAAAACTGTTTTTT.

This clonotype has more than one count but fewer than ten. The rearrangement links TRBV9 to TRBJ1-2; D is possibly TRBD1 (5 bases). Germline CDR1 SGDLS, CDR2 YYNGEE. The CDR3 covers 15 residues. The V end lost 2 bases, the J end lost 8 bases, and 19 bases lay between the germline ends. CDR3 DNA: TGTGCCAGCAGCGTCCTTACCCGGGGGAGCAACGGCTACACCTTC. As protein: CASSVLTRGSNGYTF. The full variable domain, in which reference TRBV9 and TRBJ1-2 provide the parts outside the CDR3, is DSGVTQTPKHLITATGQRVTLRCSPRSGDLSVYWYQQSLDQGLQFLIQYYNGEERAKGNILERFSAQQFPDLHSELNLSSLELGDSALYFCASSVLTRGSNGYTFGSGTRLTVV.

This clonotype was picked up many times. The chain couples TRBV6-1 to TRBJ2-2; D is possibly TRBD1 (6 bases). The CDR3 is 14 amino acids. CDR1 and CDR2 (germline): MNHNS, SASEGT. V lost 8 bases, J lost 3 bases, and 13 bases lay in between. The CDR3 DNA is TGTGCCAGCTGCGGTCAGGGGTACACCGGGGAGCTGTTTTTT. Translating it yields CASCGQGYTGELFF.

This rearrangement joins TRBV24-1 to TRBJ2-7; 11 bases align to TRBD2. In germline, CDR1 is KGHDR, CDR2 SFDVKD. V dropped 4 bases and J dropped 6; count of bases not matched to a gene: 7. This CDR3 has 15 amino acids. The CDR3 is CATSDPGLAVGEQYF. CDR3 DNA sequence: TGTGCCACCAGTGACCCGGGACTAGCGGTGGGCGAGCAGTACTTC.

In its sample, this clonotype was seen many times. The gene calls are TRBV13 and TRBJ2-7; D unresolved. Germline CDR1 PRHDT, CDR2 FYEKMQ (reference sequence). This CDR3 contains 12 residues. The V end was cut by 5 bases, the J end by 2 bases, with 7 bases between. CDR3 region: CASSHAAYEQYF. The CDR3 DNA follows: TGTGCCAGCAGCCACGCCGCCTACGAGCAGTACTTC.

Points on this clonotype: The conserved final phenylalanine or tryptophan is absent from the CDR3, which likely points to a read error. The rearrangement links TRBV20-1 to TRBJ1-2; 8 bases fit TRBD1. The CDR3 runs to 15 residues. The germline CDR1 and CDR2 sequences are DFQATT and SNEGSKA (reference sequence). The trim removed 6 bases at V and 0 bases at J, leaving 9 bases unmatched. The CDR3 nucleotides are TGCAGTGCCCCCGATCCGACAGGGGCTAACTATGGCTACACCTCC. It translates to CSAPDPTGANYGYTS.